This T cell receptor beta chain is drawn from a study of beta chain features in type 1 diabetes. Study overall: The patients were much like the healthy donors in age, gender and cell yields. Notes on the study in general: The naive, central memory and Treg TCRB repertoires showed an apparent similarity that was greater among patients than among healthy donors. The study notes PCR might favor shorter templates equally in patients and controls.

A few counts support this clone. Its target is unknown. Sequencing targeted expressed TCRB transcripts, as all isolated RNA had been reverse transcribed. Here immunoSEQ multiplex PCR was the method, and the copy in TCRdb shows in-frame clones only, minus some. This sample has around 430,000 clones, with roughly 31% found just once. Purity exceeded 98% in all sorted populations. This sequence originates from a man aged 18 to 29 in good health. Material for sequencing was naive CD4+ T cells from blood.

Here the CDR3 DNA reads TGTGCCAGCAGGAAGGACCCCGGGACCACCCGCAATGAGCAGTTCTTC. This gives the protein CASRKDPGTTRNEQFF. The chain links TRBV11-2 to TRBJ2-1; D may be TRBD1 or TRBD2 (5 bases each). V shed 6 bases and J shed 6 bases, with 21 bases lying between them. There are 16 residues in the CDR3. CDR1 is SGHAT, CDR2 FQNNGV, per germline.